This T cell receptor beta chain was sequenced in a study of identical twins. Template switching added a universal primer site, and cDNA bore unique molecular identifiers. TCRdb reprocessed the 5' RACE reads via MiXCR and lists one record per CDR3 protein. Of 1.5 million to 2 million distinct CDR3 sequences in the sample, less than 35% were seen once. Study outcomes and limitations: Sequences that were beta out-of-frame showed weaker excess twin sharing. A lower insertion count was a feature of abundant cord blood beta clonotypes, with no such feature in memory repertoires.

The V gene lost 5 bases and the J gene lost 15 bases, with 14 bases spanning the gap. CDR3 length: 11 amino acids. Per germline, CDR1 MNHNS and CDR2 SASEGT. This clonotype was seen once. Its antigen is currently unknown. Material for sequencing was cord blood. The TCR was taken from a newborn girl in good health. The chain is built from TRBV6-1 and TRBJ1-5; possibly TRBD1 for D (6 bases). This CDR3 reads CASSLTGSRHF. The CDR3 DNA reads TGTGCCAGCAGTCTGACAGGTTCCCGGCATTTT.